This T cell receptor beta chain was found in a study of T cells in Graves' hyperthyroidism and ophthalmopathy (dated by TCRdb to between 2018 and 2021). Study-level background: Peripheral blood was collected at initial diagnosis, before any treatment. TCR V-J signatures able to tell the groups apart were searched for in a discovery cohort of 95 or so patients, of whom around 43 had Graves' ophthalmopathy and more than 55 had stable Graves' hyperthyroidism. An independent validation cohort of under 20 hyperthyroidism patients and about 16 patients who later progressed to ophthalmopathy tested prospective prediction of ophthalmopathy. The 90 or so discovery patients were randomly split 7:3 into training and test sets. Thyroid tissue and blood T-cell repertoires from six Graves' hyperthyroidism patients were also compared in the study. Once sampling was done, hyperthyroidism patients were given methimazole at a starting dose of 30 mg daily, whereas ophthalmopathy patients were given high-dose intravenous methylprednisolone. The paper reports TCR Vbeta CDR3 sequencing of some 140 peripheral blood samples: under 45 ophthalmopathy, roughly 80 hyperthyroidism and approximately 17 progressor patients.

The CDR3 covers 14 residues, taking in both the cysteine and the phenylalanine. CDR3 DNA only is kept here, 42 bases in frame from base 1. V is reduced by 5 bases and J by 3 bases, leaving a spacing of 13 bases between them. Looking up the germline V gene yields CDR1 SGHVS and CDR2 FQNEAQ. The sample holds many counts of this clonotype. Its antigen specificity is not known. No much larger clone exists at a distance of one base, and base qualities are not known. Graves' hyperthyroidism was defined as stable when no progression to ophthalmopathy occurred over 18 months of follow-up. Hyperthyroidism patients were newly diagnosed, had a disease duration of under 2 months, and were aged 18 to 65 years. The study excluded patients with uncontrolled infections, other autoimmune diseases, pregnancy or lactation. Diagnoses were based on clinical symptoms, serum thyroxine and TRAb, thyroid ultrasound and orbital computed tomography. Ficoll-Paque density gradient centrifugation was used to isolate PBMCs from under 11 ml of fresh peripheral blood. Total RNA was extracted with Trizol reagent, and quality was checked on an Agilent 2100 Bioanalyzer.

What the work shows at the level of the full study, not this receptor alone: Ophthalmopathy was separated from stable hyperthyroidism by a 13 V-J signature model, with over 85% sensitivity and roughly 84% specificity obtained in cross-validation and 80%/75% obtained in testing. Most expanded thyroid clonotypes (frequency above 0.001) were also found in blood, which suggests that blood repertoires may mirror thyroid immune responses. In validation, the model predicted progression to ophthalmopathy a median of about 6 months before onset, with about 70% sensitivity and about 72% specificity. No statistical method was used to set the sample size in advance, and investigators knew the group allocation.

Amplification of TCR beta CDR3 regions was carried out from RNA transcripts. A first-round RT-PCR of the TCR CDR3 used the HTBI primer set with the Qiagen OneStep RT-PCR kit. Libraries were constructed in a second round of multiplex PCR, after which size selection and purification were carried out. The libraries were sequenced on an Illumina HiSeq2000 using paired-end 100 bp reads. On the study's bioinformatics: SOAPnuke was used to process the raw data, with reads discarded if the reads contained adapters or uncalled bases, had a mean Phred below 15, or lacked an exact constant-primer or identifier match. COPE v1.2.5 was used to merge the high-quality paired reads, and each unique nucleotide sequence was defined as a clonotype. Clonotypes were aligned to IMGT TRBV, TRBD and TRBJ reference segments using MiTCR v1.1. The analysis was restricted to V-J combinations with a frequency above 0.0001, which together covered about 99% of the repertoires. A TCS score was defined as the ratio of F50 (clonal expansion) to E x V (chaos), with BLOSUM62-based TCRdist applied between CDR3 peptides within each V-J. Welch's t-statistics and random forest reduced several hundred V-J features to 10 to 15, which were used in a naive Bayes classifier (R e1071). In TCRdb, the public reads were trimmed at Q25 with fastp and aligned with MiXCR, with productive beta chains retained. Every entry covers one CDR3 protein and lists the most common genes and DNA from its rows. Here the V and J calls rest on TCRdb's processing, not on the authors' analysis. A total of some 560,000 distinct CDR3 sequences appear in this sample, about 15% of them only once. Of the sample, approximately 15% is held by the ten largest clones.

The TCR comes from a middle-aged woman with Graves' hyperthyroidism. What was sequenced was blood. The chain is encoded by TRBV7-8 joined to TRBJ1-2, and possibly TRBD1, on 5 matching bases. The DNA is TGTGCCAGCAGCCTTCAGGGTGGTGACTATGGCTACACCTTC. Its amino acids are CASSLQGGDYGYTF.